This record covers a single TCR beta chain. Antigen unknown. Transcripts of RNA were the source for amplifying TCR beta CDR3 regions. The first round was an RT-PCR with HTBI primers, and the second round was a multiplex PCR. TCRdb redid the calling of the multiplex PCR reads with MiXCR, one entry per CDR3 protein. The sample consists of about 740,000 distinct CDR3 sequences, roughly two fifths of them appearing once. The sample belongs to a study of Graves' ophthalmopathy and Graves' hyperthyroidism. About the study: The authors collected peripheral blood at initial diagnosis, before any treatment.

The CDR3 consists of 13 residues. With 7 bases removed from V and 9 bases from J, the gap between germline ends came to 16 bases. Germline V gives CDR1 SNHLY, CDR2 FYNNEI. Study-wide findings and caveats: A 13-signature model separated ophthalmopathy from stable hyperthyroidism, reaching roughly 85% sensitivity and approximately 81% specificity cross-validated.

For donors with ophthalmopathy, the disease showed moderate-to-severe activity, reached CAS ≥3 and NOSPECS ≥4, and had lasted under 3 months. The V gene is TRBV2, the J gene TRBJ1-5; D ambiguous. Source material: peripheral blood. The source is an adult man with Graves' ophthalmopathy. The CDR3 DNA sequence: TGTGCCAGCACCCCTGGCCGAGAGATGCCCCAGCATTTT. It yields the protein CASTPGREMPQHF.